Following are 16 T cell receptor beta chains from one sample sequenced in a study of OX40 agonist ivuxolimab in advanced cancers. Assay used: immunoSEQ multiplex PCR; TCRdb lists only in-frame clones, some missing. Of about 67,000 clones listed, over 80% were seen once; the top ten hold around 0.31%. The source was CD4+ or CD8+ T cells sorted from blood, collected in a trial of the OX40 agonist ivuxolimab. The receptors were sampled from an adult with an advanced solid tumor such as melanoma, head and neck, liver or kidney cancer.

V and J are TRBV2 and TRBJ2-1; 10 nucleotides match TRBD2. Germline CDR1 reads SNHLY; CDR2 reads FYNNEI. CDR3 length: 15 residues. Unmatched junction bases numbered 8, after V lost 5 bases and J lost 7 bases. The chain's CDR3 is CASSRTSGPENEQFF. The CDR3 DNA is TGTGCCAGCAGTCGGACTAGCGGACCAGAAAATGAGCAGTTCTTC.

The chain combines TRBV6-6 with TRBJ1-5; D gene ambiguous. The CDR3 has 13 residues. CDR1 is MNHNY, CDR2 SVGAGI, per germline (reference sequence). Trimming took off 7 bases at V and 7 bases at J, with 14 bases between the two ends. The CDR3 DNA sequence: TGTGCCAGCATCGAGGGAAATGGACAGCCCCAGCATTTT. Its translation is CASIEGNGQPQHF.

The V gene is TRBV2, the J gene TRBJ1-5, with 8 bases fitting TRBD1. Per the germline V gene, CDR1 is SNHLY and CDR2 is FYNNEI. The V gene end was trimmed by 5 bases and the J gene end by 9 bases; junction bases not matched to a gene: 12. CDR3 length equals 15 residues. The CDR3 region has the DNA TGTGCCAGCAGTAAGGACTCCGGGACAGGCAGGCCCCAGCATTTT. It specifies CASSKDSGTGRPQHF. The entire variable domain, with the rest obtained from reference TRBV2 and TRBJ1-5, is as follows: EPEVTQTPSHQVTQMGQEVILRCVPISNHLYFYWYRQILGQKVEFLVSFYNNEISEKSEIFDDQFSVERPDGSNFTLKIRSTKLEDSAMYFCASSKDSGTGRPQHFGDGTRLSIL.

This clone was seen more than once but under ten times. V usage is TRBV10-3 and J usage is TRBJ1-4; D remains ambiguous. The V end lost 0 bases, the J end lost 7 bases, and 6 bases lay between the germline ends. Germline CDR1 reads ENHRY; CDR2 reads SYGVKD. The length of the CDR3 is 13 residues. The CDR3 nucleotides are TGTGCCATCAGTGAGTCGGCTTCTGAAAAACTGTTTTTT. Its protein product is CAISESASEKLFF.

This sequence joins TRBV5-8 and TRBJ2-5; TRBD2 matches at 10 bases. The CDR3 sequence is 18 residues long. V gave up 2 bases and J gave up 2 bases; unmatched junction bases: 12. The V gene's germline CDR1 is SGHTS and CDR2 YDEGEE. CDR3 in amino acids: CASSFLGTSEKQQETQYF. DNA for the CDR3: TGTGCCAGCAGCTTTTTGGGGACTAGCGAAAAACAACAAGAGACCCAGTACTTC.

The chain has TRBV19 and TRBJ2-4; D is unresolved. This CDR3 spans 15 amino acids. Germline values: CDR1 LNHDA, CDR2 SQIVND (reference sequence). With 8 bases removed from V and 0 bases from J, the gap between germline ends came to 14 bases. CDR3 sequence: CASEDRNLAKNIQYF. The DNA for the CDR3 is TGTGCCAGTGAAGACCGAAATCTAGCCAAAAACATTCAGTACTTC.

The CDR3 sequence: CASSSDPGDEQYF. In nucleotides, the CDR3 is TGCGCCAGCAGCTCGGACCCGGGAGACGAGCAGTACTTC. V gene TRBV5-1 combines with J gene TRBJ2-7, with a tentative D call TRBD2 (6 bases). Trimming removed 3 bases from V and 5 bases from J, with 12 bases in between. This CDR3 has 13 amino acids. Germline CDR1 SGHRS, CDR2 YFSETQ.

The CDR3 sequence: CASSATSGRALEQYF. DNA for the CDR3: TGCGCCAGCAGCGCGACTAGCGGGAGGGCCCTCGAGCAGTACTTC. The chain is built from TRBV5-1 and TRBJ2-7; TRBD2 agrees at 14 bases. This CDR3 has 15 residues. V lost 4 bases and J lost 6; bases outside the gene matches: 6. Germline CDR1 SGHRS, CDR2 YFSETQ.

The genes are TRBV10-2 and TRBJ2-3, with 12 bases identical to TRBD2. Germline-derived CDR1 and CDR2 are WSHSY and SAAADI. The CDR3 is 17 amino acids. J was trimmed by 3 bases and V by 0 bases; bases with no gene match: 4. CDR3 loop: CASSESLAGGPTDTQYF. DNA for the CDR3: TGCGCCAGCAGTGAGTCGCTAGCGGGAGGGCCTACAGATACGCAGTATTTT.

The rearrangement uses TRBV5-6 and TRBJ1-4; D remains ambiguous. Germline CDR1 and CDR2: SGHDT and YYEEEE. CDR3 length equals 17 residues. Trimming cost V 2 bases and J 0 bases, with 14 bases left between them. CDR3 in amino acids: CASSLGHFGPTNEKLFF. The CDR3 nucleotides read TGTGCCAGCAGCTTAGGCCACTTCGGCCCAACTAATGAAAAACTGTTTTTT.

The J gene is TRBJ2-7, the V gene TRBV7-9, with 13 nucleotides matching TRBD2. This CDR3 spans 17 amino acids. Germline trimming cut 1 base from V and 1 base from J; bases unmatched to any gene: 4. Germline V gene lookup returns CDR1 SEHNR and CDR2 FQNEAQ (reference sequence). This CDR3 reads CASSLDGLAGESYEQYF. CDR3 in DNA: TGTGCCAGCAGCTTAGATGGACTAGCGGGAGAATCCTACGAGCAGTACTTC.

The V call is TRBV9, the J call TRBJ2-1, with D perhaps given as TRBD1 or TRBD2 (5 bases each). Trimming removed 2 bases from V and 7 bases from J, with 13 bases in between. Germline CDR1 and CDR2: SGDLS and YYNGEE. The CDR3 has 14 amino acids. The CDR3 DNA reads TGTGCCAGCAGCGTCTTGGGGGAAACAAATGAGCAGTTCTTC. Translating it yields CASSVLGETNEQFF.

V usage is TRBV10-1 and J usage is TRBJ1-5; TRBD1 is a possible D gene (5 bases). The V gene lost 4 bases and the J gene lost 4 bases, with 8 bases spanning the gap. CDR3 length: 13 amino acids. Germline lookup yields CDR1 WNHNN and CDR2 SYGVQD (reference sequence). Here the CDR3 DNA reads TGCGCCAGCAGTGTGGACATGAATCAGCCCCAGCATTTT. Protein: CASSVDMNQPQHF.

The rearrangement uses TRBV29-1 and TRBJ1-2; tentatively, D is TRBD1 (6 bases). V lost 4 bases and J lost 6, with 12 bases in between. Germline V gene sequence: CDR1 SQVTM, CDR2 ANQGSEA. The CDR3 totals 12 residues. Here the CDR3 reads CSVATGSDGYTF. The CDR3 DNA reads as TGCAGCGTTGCGACAGGTTCAGATGGCTACACCTTC.

This chain uses TRBV15 with TRBJ1-5; 7 bases line up with TRBD1. From germline, CDR1 is LNHNV and CDR2 YYDKDF (reference sequence). Trimming took 6 bases from V and 4 from J; bases not matched to a gene: 6. CDR3 length equals 14 residues. CDR3 bases: TGTGCCACCAGACCGACAGGGTTTAATCAGCCCCAGCATTTT. This codes for CATRPTGFNQPQHF.

The V gene is TRBV25-1, the J gene TRBJ2-7; the D gene is possibly TRBD2 (6 bases). CDR1 is MGHDK and CDR2 is SYGVNS in the germline V gene. The CDR3 is 16 amino acids. V was shortened by 4 bases and J by 0 bases, with 16 bases between the two germline ends. DNA for the CDR3: TGTGCCAGCAGTGCAAACCCGGGGGAGGCCTCCTACGAGCAGTACTTC. Translation gives CASSANPGEASYEQYF.